Following are 8 T cell receptor beta chains from one sample sequenced in a study of shared clonotypes between healthy human individuals. Measured with immunoSEQ multiplex PCR; TCRdb has only the in-frame clones, and not every one. Of roughly 2 million clones in the sample, about 95% were seen once. Terminally differentiated effector memory CD45RA+ cells were excluded by CCR7 positive selection of CD45RO-negative cells. Sequencing was carried out using naive CD8+ T cells sorted from blood. The source is a man aged 18 to 30 in good health.

This chain joins TRBV7-9 and TRBJ1-4; TRBD1 might be the D (6 bases). The CDR3 spans 14 residues. Trimming took 3 bases from V and 7 from J, leaving 12 bases between them. Germline assignment: CDR1 SEHNR and CDR2 FQNEAQ (reference sequence). DNA for the CDR3: TGTGCCAGCAGCTTGGTCGGGGGCGGTGAAAAACTGTTTTTT. Encoded protein: CASSLVGGGEKLFF.

The V call is TRBV4-1, the J call TRBJ2-7; 9 nucleotides line up with TRBD1. The germline gives CDR1 MGHRA, CDR2 YSYEKL. This CDR3 region has 17 residues. V lost 3 bases, J lost 2 bases, and 11 bases stayed unmatched. In DNA form, the CDR3 reads TGCGCCAGCAGCCAGAGCCCCCCGGGACAGGGCACCTACGAGCAGTACTTC. Amino acid sequence: CASSQSPPGQGTYEQYF.

Written as DNA, the CDR3 is TGTGCCAGCAGTTTATTCGGGGAGGAGGAGGAGACCCAGTACTTC. Translating gives CASSLFGEEEETQYF. V and J are TRBV28 and TRBJ2-5, with D perhaps TRBD2 (6 bases). Germline CDR1 is MDHEN and CDR2 is SYDVKM. Trimming left V 1 base short and J 5 bases short, with 14 bases between. The CDR3 runs to 15 residues.

The chain joins TRBV11-2 to TRBJ2-1; 8 nucleotides match TRBD2. CDR1 and CDR2 (germline): SGHAT, FQNNGV. V shed 0 bases, J shed 0 bases, and the junction held 1 base outside the gene matches. The CDR3 sequence is 16 residues long. CDR3 protein: CASSLEAGGSYNEQFF. For the CDR3, the DNA is TGTGCCAGCAGCTTAGAGGCGGGAGGCTCCTACAATGAGCAGTTCTTC.

On this clone itself: At one boundary the junction diverges from the germline segment, which might be a read error. The rearrangement links TRBV7-7 to TRBJ1-1; no clear D. The V gene's germline CDR1 is SSHAT and CDR2 FNYEAQ (reference sequence). The CDR3 runs 16 residues. The CDR3 region is CASSSRWRRGNTEAFF. The CDR3 coding sequence is TGTGCTAGCAGCTCAAGGTGGCGACGCGGAAACACTGAAGCTTTCTTT.

The chain combines TRBV13 with TRBJ2-2; 14 bases are shared with TRBD2. Germline values: CDR1 PRHDT, CDR2 FYEKMQ (reference sequence). Losses at the gene ends were 5 bases for V and 4 bases for J; bases not matched to a gene: 3. The CDR3 spans 16 residues. CDR3 amino acids: CASSRLAGGPTGELFF. CDR3 sequence (DNA): TGTGCCAGCAGCAGACTAGCGGGGGGGCCCACCGGGGAGCTGTTTTTT.

The J gene is TRBJ2-1, the V gene TRBV6-5; 8 nucleotides agree with TRBD2. V dropped 5 bases and J dropped 5; count of bases not matched to a gene: 8. The CDR3 totals 15 residues. CDR1 and CDR2 from the germline V gene are MNHEY and SVGAGI. The DNA for the CDR3 is TGTGCCAGCAGTCCCCTTGGAGCGGGGGACAATGAGCAGTTCTTC. It translates to CASSPLGAGDNEQFF.

Written as DNA, the CDR3 is TGTGCCAGCAGCCCAGGGGCCGGGGAGCTGTTTTTT. Its protein product is CASSPGAGELFF. J is TRBJ2-2 and V is TRBV5-4; a possible D gene is TRBD1 (6 bases). V was cut by 4 bases and J by 6 bases, with 7 bases left in between. The CDR3 totals 12 residues. The germline CDR1 and CDR2 sequences are SGHNT and YYREEE (reference sequence).